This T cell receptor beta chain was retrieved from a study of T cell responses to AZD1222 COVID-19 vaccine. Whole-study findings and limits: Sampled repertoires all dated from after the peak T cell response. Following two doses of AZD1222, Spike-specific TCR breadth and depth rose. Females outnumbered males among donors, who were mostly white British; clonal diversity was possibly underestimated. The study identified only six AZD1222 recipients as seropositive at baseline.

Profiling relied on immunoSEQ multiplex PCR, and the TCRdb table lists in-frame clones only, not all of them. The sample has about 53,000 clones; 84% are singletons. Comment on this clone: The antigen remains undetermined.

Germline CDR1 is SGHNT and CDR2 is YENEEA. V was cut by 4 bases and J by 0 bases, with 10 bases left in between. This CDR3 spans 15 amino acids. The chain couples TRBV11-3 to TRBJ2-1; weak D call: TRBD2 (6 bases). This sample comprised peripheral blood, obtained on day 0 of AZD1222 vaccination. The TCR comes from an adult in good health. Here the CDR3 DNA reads TGTGCCAGCAGCTCCGGGAGTCTCTCCTACAATGAGCAGTTCTTC. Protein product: CASSSGSLSYNEQFF. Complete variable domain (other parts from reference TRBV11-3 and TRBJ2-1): EAGVVQSPRYKIIEKKQPVAFWCNPISGHNTLYWYLQNLGQGPELLIRYENEEAVDDSQLPKDRFSAERLKGVDSTLKIQPAELGDSAVYLCASSSGSLSYNEQFFGPGTRLTVL.